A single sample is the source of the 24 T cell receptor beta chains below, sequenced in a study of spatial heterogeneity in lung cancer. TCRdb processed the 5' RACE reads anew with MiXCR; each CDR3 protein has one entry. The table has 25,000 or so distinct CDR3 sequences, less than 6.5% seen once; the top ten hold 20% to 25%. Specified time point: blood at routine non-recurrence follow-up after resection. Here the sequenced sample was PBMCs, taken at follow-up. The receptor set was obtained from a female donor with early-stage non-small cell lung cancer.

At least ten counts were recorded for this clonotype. The CDR3, as DNA: TGTGCCAGCAGTGACGGTGTCTACAATGAGCAGTTCTTC. Encoded protein: CASSDGVYNEQFF. This sequence joins TRBV6-1 and TRBJ2-1; D call uncertain. CDR1 and CDR2 from the germline V gene are MNHNS and SASEGT. The CDR3 contains 13 residues. V was clipped by 3 bases and J by 3 bases, with 6 bases between them.

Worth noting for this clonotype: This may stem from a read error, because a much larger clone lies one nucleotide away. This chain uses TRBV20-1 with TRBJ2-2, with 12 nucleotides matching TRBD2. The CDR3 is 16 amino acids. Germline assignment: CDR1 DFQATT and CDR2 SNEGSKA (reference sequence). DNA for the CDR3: TGCAGTGCTAGGCCTACTAGCGGGGGGAACACCGGGGAGCTGTCTTTT. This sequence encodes CSARPTSGGNTGELSF.

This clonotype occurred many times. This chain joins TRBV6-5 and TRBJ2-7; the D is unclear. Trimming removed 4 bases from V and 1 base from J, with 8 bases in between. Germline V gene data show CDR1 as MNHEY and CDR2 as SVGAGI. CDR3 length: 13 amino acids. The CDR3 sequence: CASSLDGSYEQYF. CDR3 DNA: TGTGCCAGCAGTTTGGACGGTTCCTACGAGCAGTACTTC.

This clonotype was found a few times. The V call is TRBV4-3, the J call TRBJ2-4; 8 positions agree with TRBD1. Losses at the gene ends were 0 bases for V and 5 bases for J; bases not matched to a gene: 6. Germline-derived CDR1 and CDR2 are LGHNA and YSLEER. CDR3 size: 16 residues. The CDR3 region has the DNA TGCGCCAGCAGCCAAGATGAACAGGGGGAGGAAAACATTCAGTACTTC. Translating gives CASSQDEQGEENIQYF.

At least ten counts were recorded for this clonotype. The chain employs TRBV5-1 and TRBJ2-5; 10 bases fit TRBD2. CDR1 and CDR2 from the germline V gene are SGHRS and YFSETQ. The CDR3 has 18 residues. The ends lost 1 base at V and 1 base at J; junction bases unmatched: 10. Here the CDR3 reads CASSLRASGGAIQETQYF. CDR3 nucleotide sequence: TGCGCCAGCAGCTTGAGGGCTAGCGGGGGCGCCATCCAAGAGACCCAGTACTTC. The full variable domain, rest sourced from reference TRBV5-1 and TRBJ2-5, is KAGVTQTPRYLIKTRGQQVTLSCSPISGHRSVSWYQQTPGQGLQFLFEYFSETQRNKGNFPGRFSGRQFSNSRSEMNVSTLELGDSALYLCASSLRASGGAIQETQYFGPGTRLLVL.

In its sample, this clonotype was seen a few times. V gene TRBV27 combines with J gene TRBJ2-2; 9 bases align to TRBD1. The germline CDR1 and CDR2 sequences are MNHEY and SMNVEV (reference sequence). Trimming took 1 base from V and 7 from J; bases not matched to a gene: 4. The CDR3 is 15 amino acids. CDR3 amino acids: CASSLFGQGSGELFF. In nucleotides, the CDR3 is TGTGCCAGCAGTTTATTCGGACAGGGGAGCGGGGAGCTGTTTTTT.

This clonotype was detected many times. As DNA, the CDR3 is TGTGCCAGCAGTTACTCGAACAGGGGAATGGATGGCTACACCTTC. Translation: CASSYSNRGMDGYTF. The chain is built from TRBV6-2 or TRBV6-3 and TRBJ1-2; 7 positions agree with TRBD1. The junction had 7 bases not matched to a gene; V was cut back by 0 bases and J by 6 bases. The CDR3 contains 15 residues. The germline V gene has CDR1 MNHEY and CDR2 SVGEGT.

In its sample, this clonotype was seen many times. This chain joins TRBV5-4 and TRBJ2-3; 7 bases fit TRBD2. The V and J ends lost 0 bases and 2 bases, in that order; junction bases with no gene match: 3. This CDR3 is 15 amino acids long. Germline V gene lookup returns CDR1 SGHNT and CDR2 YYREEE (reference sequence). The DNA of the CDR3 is TGTGCCAGCAGCTTGGCTAGCGGAGACACAGATACGCAGTATTTT. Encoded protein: CASSLASGDTDTQYF.

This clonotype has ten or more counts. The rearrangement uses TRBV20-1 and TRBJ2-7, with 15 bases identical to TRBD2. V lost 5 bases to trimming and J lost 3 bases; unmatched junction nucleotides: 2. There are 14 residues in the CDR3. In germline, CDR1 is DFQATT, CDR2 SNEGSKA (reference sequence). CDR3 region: CSAWTSGRVYEQYF. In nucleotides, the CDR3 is TGCAGTGCTTGGACTAGCGGGAGGGTCTACGAGCAGTACTTC.

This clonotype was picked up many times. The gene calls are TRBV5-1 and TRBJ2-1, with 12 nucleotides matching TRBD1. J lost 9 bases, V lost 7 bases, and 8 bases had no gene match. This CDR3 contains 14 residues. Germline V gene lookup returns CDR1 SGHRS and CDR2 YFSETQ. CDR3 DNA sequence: TGCGCCAGCGGCCCGGGACAGGGGGCCTCTGAGCAGTTCTTC. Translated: CASGPGQGASEQFF.

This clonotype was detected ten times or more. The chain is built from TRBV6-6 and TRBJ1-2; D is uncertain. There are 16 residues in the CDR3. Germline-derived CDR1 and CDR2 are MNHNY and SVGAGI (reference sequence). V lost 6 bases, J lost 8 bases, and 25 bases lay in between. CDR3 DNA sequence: TGTGCCAGCAGCCCGGTGGACGGCGGGGTAATAGACGGCTACACCTTC. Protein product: CASSPVDGGVIDGYTF.

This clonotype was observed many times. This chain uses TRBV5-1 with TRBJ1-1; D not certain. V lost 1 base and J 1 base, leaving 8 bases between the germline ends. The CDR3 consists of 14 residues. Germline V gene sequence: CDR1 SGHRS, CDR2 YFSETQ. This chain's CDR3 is CASSLRIKNTEAFF. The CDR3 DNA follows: TGCGCCAGCAGCTTGAGAATTAAGAACACTGAAGCTTTCTTT.

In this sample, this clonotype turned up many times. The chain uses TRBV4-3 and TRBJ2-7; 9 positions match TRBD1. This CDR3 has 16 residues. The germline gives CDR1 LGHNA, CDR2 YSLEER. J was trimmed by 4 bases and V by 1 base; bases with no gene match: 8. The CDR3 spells CASSQALQGAAYEQYF. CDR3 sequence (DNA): TGCGCCAGCAGCCAAGCCTTACAGGGGGCCGCGTACGAGCAGTACTTC.

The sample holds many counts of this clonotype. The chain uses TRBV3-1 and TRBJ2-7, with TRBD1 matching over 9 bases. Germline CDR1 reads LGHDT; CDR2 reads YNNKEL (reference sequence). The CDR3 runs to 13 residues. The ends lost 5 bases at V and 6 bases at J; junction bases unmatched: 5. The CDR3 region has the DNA TGTGCCAGCAGCTCCACAGGGGGCCCCGAGCAGTACTTC. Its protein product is CASSSTGGPEQYF.

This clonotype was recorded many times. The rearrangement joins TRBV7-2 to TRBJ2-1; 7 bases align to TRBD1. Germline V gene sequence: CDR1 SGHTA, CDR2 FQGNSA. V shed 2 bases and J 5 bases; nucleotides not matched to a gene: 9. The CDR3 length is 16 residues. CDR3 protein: CASSLRGQGVHNEQFF. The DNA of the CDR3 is TGTGCCAGCAGCTTAAGGGGTCAGGGGGTCCACAATGAGCAGTTCTTC.

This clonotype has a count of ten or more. CDR3 DNA: TGCAGCGTAGTAACAGGGAGCACTGAAGCTTTCTTT. It codes for CSVVTGSTEAFF. The chain joins TRBV29-1 to TRBJ1-1; weak D call: TRBD1 (6 bases). Germline-derived CDR1 and CDR2 are SQVTM and ANQGSEA. This CDR3 is 12 amino acids long. Trimming cost V 6 bases and J 4 bases, with 12 bases left between them.

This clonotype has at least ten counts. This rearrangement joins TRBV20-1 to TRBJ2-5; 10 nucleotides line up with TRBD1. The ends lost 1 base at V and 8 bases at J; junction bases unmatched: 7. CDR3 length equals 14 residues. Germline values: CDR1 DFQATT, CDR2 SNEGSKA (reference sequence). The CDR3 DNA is TGCAGTGCTAGAGTGCCGGGACAGGGGCTCACCCAGTACTTC. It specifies CSARVPGQGLTQYF.

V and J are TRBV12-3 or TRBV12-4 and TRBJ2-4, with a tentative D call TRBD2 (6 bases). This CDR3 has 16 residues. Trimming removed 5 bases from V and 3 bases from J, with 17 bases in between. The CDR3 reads CASSPPRRGFKNIQYF. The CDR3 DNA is TGTGCCAGCAGTCCCCCCAGGAGGGGCTTCAAAAACATTCAGTACTTC.

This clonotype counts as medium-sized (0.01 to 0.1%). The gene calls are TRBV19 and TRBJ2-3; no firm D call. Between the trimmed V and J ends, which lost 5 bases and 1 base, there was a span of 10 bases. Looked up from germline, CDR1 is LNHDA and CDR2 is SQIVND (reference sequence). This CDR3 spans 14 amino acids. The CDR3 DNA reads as TGTGCCAGTAGTCTGGACCGAGGCACAGATACGCAGTATTTT. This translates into CASSLDRGTDTQYF.

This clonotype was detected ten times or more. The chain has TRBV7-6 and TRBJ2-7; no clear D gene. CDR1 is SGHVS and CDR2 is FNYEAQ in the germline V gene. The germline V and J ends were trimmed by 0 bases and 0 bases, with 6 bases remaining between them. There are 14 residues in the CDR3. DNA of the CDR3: TGTGCCAGCAGCTTAGCTGCGTCCTCCTACGAGCAGTACTTC. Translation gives CASSLAASSYEQYF.

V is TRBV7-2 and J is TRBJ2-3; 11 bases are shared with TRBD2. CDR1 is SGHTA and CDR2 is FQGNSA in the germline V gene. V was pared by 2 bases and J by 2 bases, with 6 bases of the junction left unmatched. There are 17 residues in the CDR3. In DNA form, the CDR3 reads TGTGCCAGCAGCTTAACGACTAGCGGGACCTTCACAGATACGCAGTATTTT. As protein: CASSLTTSGTFTDTQYF.

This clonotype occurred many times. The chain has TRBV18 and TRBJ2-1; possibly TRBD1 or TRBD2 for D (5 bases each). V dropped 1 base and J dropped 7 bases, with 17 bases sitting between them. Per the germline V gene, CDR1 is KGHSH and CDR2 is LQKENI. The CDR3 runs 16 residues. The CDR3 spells CASSPQQGTRRNEQFF. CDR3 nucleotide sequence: TGTGCCAGCTCACCACAACAAGGGACCCGGAGGAATGAGCAGTTCTTC. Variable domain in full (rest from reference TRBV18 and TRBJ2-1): NAGVMQNPRHLVRRRGQEARLRCSPMKGHSHVYWYRQLPEEGLKFMVYLQKENIIDESGMPKERFSAEFPKEGPSILRIQQVVRGDSAAYFCASSPQQGTRRNEQFFGPGTRLTVL.

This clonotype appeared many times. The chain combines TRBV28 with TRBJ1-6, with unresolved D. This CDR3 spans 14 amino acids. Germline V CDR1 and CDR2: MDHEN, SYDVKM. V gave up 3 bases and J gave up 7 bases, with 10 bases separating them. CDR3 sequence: CASSFSRPNSPLHF. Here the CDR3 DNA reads TGTGCCAGCAGTTTTAGCAGGCCAAATTCACCCCTCCACTTT.

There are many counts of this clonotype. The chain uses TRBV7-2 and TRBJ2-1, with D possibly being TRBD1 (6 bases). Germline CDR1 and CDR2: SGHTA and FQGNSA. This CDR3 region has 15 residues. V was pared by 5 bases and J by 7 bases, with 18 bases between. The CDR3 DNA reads TGTGCCAGCAGCACAGACAGGTGGAGTAGGAATGAGCAGTTCTTC. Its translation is CASSTDRWSRNEQFF.